The subject of this entry is one T cell receptor (beta chain). This clonotype was observed a single time. The target of this receptor is not known. Base qualities were left out, and no much larger clone turns up one base away. This sample stems from a study of blood T cells in healthy people across ages (dated by TCRdb to the mid-2010s). With respect to the entire study: In model experiments, roughly one uniquely barcoded TCR beta cDNA molecule per two T cells was captured by template switching. Four age groups were formed from the donors: young (average approximately 15 years), middle-aged (just under 40), aged (62) and long-lived (more than 75). To avoid experimental bias, donors of different ages were distributed randomly across sequencing lanes. The study analyzed two additional independent replicas of 1 million unique cDNA reads from the same blood draw for two donors, one aged 18 to 30 and one aged 80 or older. To track age-related changes in TCR beta repertoire diversity, the study relied on deep sequencing normalized with unique cDNA molecular identifiers. Study-level results and caveats: Conclusive comparison of naive and antigen-experienced compartments was prevented by the profiling of bulk unsorted PBMCs. As age increased, observed TCR beta diversity per million T cells dropped in a roughly linear way, and a significant reduction was already evident by age 40. Because the CMV infection status of the donors was unknown, age-related changes in expanded clonotypes may potentially have been confounded. Compared with the aged group, the long-lived group had more naive CD4+ T cells, fewer expanded clones and increased TCR diversity, a pattern suggesting age selection. Estimates of total diversity based on one million sequenced T cells were regarded as lower bounds and as underestimates. There was a strong correlation between observed TCR beta diversity and the percentage of naive T cells measured by flow cytometry.

CDR1 and CDR2 are drawn from the germline V gene: SGHDT, YYEEEE. The junction shows trimming of 4 bases on V and 4 bases on J, plus 23 bases between the germline ends. The CDR3 goes from the cysteine to the phenylalanine over 17 residues. Only the CDR3 region is kept as DNA, spanning 51 bases read in frame from base 1. The library relied on 5' RACE. TCRdb shows the sequencer as Illumina HiSeq 2500. A second roughly 7 to 12 cycle PCR used a sample-barcoded 5' primer and a J-beta primer mix. Each TCR beta cDNA molecule received a unique molecular identifier from a template-switch 5' adaptor carrying 12 random nucleotides. Each sample yielded at least 2.5 million CDR3-containing paired-end reads. First-strand cDNA synthesis was performed from all RNA using the Mint cDNA synthesis kit, with priming by a TRBC-specific oligonucleotide. After uracil-DNA glycosylase treatment, a first 18-cycle PCR used universal primers M1SS and BC2_uni_R on all cDNA. As for how the authors treated the data: For normalization, 1 million high-quality reads, each with a distinct molecular identifier, were randomly selected from each sample. Instead of being binned into consensus sequences, reads with shared molecular identifiers were discarded. MiTCR, with a Q25 quality threshold and the strictest error-elimination algorithm, was used for CDR3 identification, clonotype clustering and error correction. A nonparametric unseen species model with Euler transformation was used to estimate a lower bound on total TCR beta diversity. TCRdb itself trimmed the public reads at Q25 with fastp, ran MiXCR and retained productive beta chains. Rows merge per CDR3 protein into single entries with the most common DNA and genes. These V and J calls are TCRdb output, not the study's own analysis. Within this sample are about 1.4 million distinct CDR3 sequences, with around 59% of them counted one time only. Of the sample, over 6.5% falls within the top ten clones.

The approximately 39 donors, aged about 6 to 100 years, were systemically healthy Caucasian individuals from Russia. Each donor gave ten milliliters of peripheral blood, drawn into EDTA-treated Vacutainer tubes. Ficoll-Paque density-gradient centrifugation was used to isolate PBMCs, with at least 6 million obtained per sample. Total RNA was extracted from PBMCs with Trizol reagent, with at least 5.5 micrograms obtained per sample. For every donor, flow cytometry on a PBMC aliquot measured the percentage of naive CD45RAhigh/CD27high T cells. The clonotype comes from a man younger than 35 in good health. Specimen: blood. The sequence links TRBV5-6 to TRBJ1-2, with the D gene uncertain. The CDR3 amino acid sequence is: CASSPLAGNFAVYGYTF. The nucleotide sequence is TGTGCCAGCAGCCCTCTTGCGGGTAATTTTGCAGTCTATGGCTACACCTTC. Extended through the reference TRBV5-6 and TRBJ1-2 proteins, this CDR3 yields the full variable domain: DAGVTQSPTHLIKTRGQQVTLRCSPKSGHDTVSWYQQALGQGPQFIFQYYEEEERQRGNFPDRFSGHQFPNYSSELNVNALLLGDSALYLCASSPLAGNFAVYGYTFGSGTRLTVV.